The 8 T cell receptor beta chains presented below share a single source sample, sequenced in a study of T cell responses to AZD1222 COVID-19 vaccine. Here immunoSEQ multiplex PCR was the method, and the copy in TCRdb shows in-frame clones only, minus some. The repertoire holds roughly 120,000 clones, with more than 70% as singletons. The sequences come from peripheral blood, collected on day 0 of AZD1222 vaccination. These receptors all come from an adult in good health.

The chain recombines TRBV28 with TRBJ2-3, with D perhaps matching TRBD2 (6 bases). The CDR3 is made up of 13 amino acids. Trimming stripped 8 bases from V and 6 bases from J, with 15 bases between. Germline lookup yields CDR1 MDHEN and CDR2 SYDVKM. The CDR3 sequence: CASFPRGLDTQYF. CDR3 sequence (DNA): TGTGCCAGCTTTCCTCGGGGGTTGGATACGCAGTATTTT.

The chain combines TRBV4-2 with TRBJ1-1, with 7 bases lining up with TRBD1. This CDR3 is built from 14 residues. V trimming: 5 bases; J trimming: 1 base; junction bases outside the gene matches: 4. The germline V gene encodes CDR1 LGHNA and CDR2 YNFKEQ. This CDR3 is CASSTDRRNTEAFF. CDR3 DNA sequence: TGTGCCAGCAGCACGGACAGGAGGAACACTGAAGCTTTCTTT.

The rearrangement joins TRBV19 to TRBJ1-4; D is undetermined. The V gene's germline CDR1 is LNHDA and CDR2 SQIVND (reference sequence). This CDR3 has 13 amino acids. The V gene lost 6 bases and the J gene lost 5 bases, with 10 bases spanning the gap. Here the CDR3 DNA reads TGTGCCAGTAGAAAGCGACGGAATGAAAAACTGTTTTTT. Its translation: CASRKRRNEKLFF. Complete variable domain (other parts from reference TRBV19 and TRBJ1-4): DGGITQSPKYLFRKEGQNVTLSCEQNLNHDAMYWYRQDPGQGLRLIYYSQIVNDFQKGDIAEGYSVSREKKESFPLTVTSAQKNPTAFYLCASRKRRNEKLFFGSGTQLSVL.

This clone was detected only once. This chain uses TRBV5-6 with TRBJ1-2; D is undetermined. The CDR3 spans 14 residues. Trimming shortened V by 4 bases and J by 4 bases, and 14 bases separated the two germline ends. In germline, CDR1 is SGHDT, CDR2 YYEEEE. The CDR3 sequence is CASSAAHGGYGYTF. CDR3 bases: TGTGCCAGCAGCGCGGCCCACGGAGGCTATGGCTACACCTTC.

The chain has TRBV11-2 and TRBJ1-1; D not resolved. Germline V gene data show CDR1 as SGHAT and CDR2 as FQNNGV. There are 13 residues in the CDR3. With 2 bases removed from V and 3 bases from J, the gap between germline ends came to 7 bases. The DNA of the CDR3 is TGTGCCAGCAGCTTAAACGGGTACACTGAAGCTTTCTTT. Its protein product is CASSLNGYTEAFF.

The chain recombines TRBV10-3 with TRBJ1-2; TRBD1 matches 9 bases. Looked up from germline, CDR1 is ENHRY and CDR2 is SYGVKD. Unmatched junction bases numbered 4, after V lost 3 bases and J lost 2 bases. The CDR3 totals 15 residues. CDR3 residues: CAISDSGTGNYGYTF. The CDR3 DNA reads TGTGCCATCAGTGACTCCGGGACAGGGAACTATGGCTACACCTTC.

As regards this clone: Other DNA sequences of this sample code for an identical CDR3. This sequence joins TRBV15 and TRBJ1-6, with a tentative D call TRBD1 (6 bases). The CDR3 length is 14 residues. Trimming removed 1 base from V and 7 bases from J, with 8 bases in between. CDR1 and CDR2 from the germline V gene are LNHNV and YYDKDF (reference sequence). CDR3: CATSRAGTNSPLHF. The CDR3 DNA follows: TGTGCCACCAGCAGAGCAGGGACAAATTCACCCCTCCACTTT.

CDR3 in amino acids: CASSQGGLAGEQFF. The CDR3 nucleotides are TGTGCCAGCAGCCAAGGGGGACTAGCAGGTGAGCAGTTCTTC. The chain links TRBV3-1 (or the pseudogene TRBV3-2) to TRBJ2-1; 9 bases align to TRBD2. This CDR3 contains 14 residues. Trimming removed 1 base from V and 9 bases from J; junction bases left unmatched: 4. CDR1 LGHDT and CDR2 YNNKEL come from the germline V gene (reference sequence).